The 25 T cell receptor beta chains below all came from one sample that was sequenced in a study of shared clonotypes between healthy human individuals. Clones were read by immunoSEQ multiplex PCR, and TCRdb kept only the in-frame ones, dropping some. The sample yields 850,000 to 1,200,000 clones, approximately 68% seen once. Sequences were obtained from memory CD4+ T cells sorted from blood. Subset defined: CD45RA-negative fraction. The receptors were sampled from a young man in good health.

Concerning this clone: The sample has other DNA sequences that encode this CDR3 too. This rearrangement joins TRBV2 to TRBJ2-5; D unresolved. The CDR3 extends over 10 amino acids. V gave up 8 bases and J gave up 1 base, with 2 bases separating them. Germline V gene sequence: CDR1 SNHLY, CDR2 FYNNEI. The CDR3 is CASGQETQYF. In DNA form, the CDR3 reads TGTGCCAGCGGCCAAGAGACCCAGTACTTC.

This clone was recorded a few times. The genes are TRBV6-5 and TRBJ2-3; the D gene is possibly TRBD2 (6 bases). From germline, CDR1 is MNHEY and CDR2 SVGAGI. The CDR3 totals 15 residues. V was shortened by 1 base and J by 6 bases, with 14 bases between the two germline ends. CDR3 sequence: CASSYYGTDKDTQYF. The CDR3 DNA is TGTGCCAGCAGTTACTACGGGACTGACAAGGATACGCAGTATTTT.

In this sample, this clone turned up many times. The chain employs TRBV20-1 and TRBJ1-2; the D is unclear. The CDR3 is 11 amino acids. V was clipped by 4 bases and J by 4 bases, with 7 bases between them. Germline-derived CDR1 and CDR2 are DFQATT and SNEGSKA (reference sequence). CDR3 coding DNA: TGCAGTGCTATCCTGCCCTATGGCTACACCTTC. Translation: CSAILPYGYTF.

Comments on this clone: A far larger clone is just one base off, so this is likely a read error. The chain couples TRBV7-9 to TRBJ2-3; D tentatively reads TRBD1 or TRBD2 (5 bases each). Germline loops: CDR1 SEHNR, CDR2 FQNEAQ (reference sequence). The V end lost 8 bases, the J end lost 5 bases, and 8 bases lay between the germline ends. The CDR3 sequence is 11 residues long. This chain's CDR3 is CASGTGDTQYF. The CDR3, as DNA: TGTGCCAGCGGGACGGGAGATACGCAGTATTTT.

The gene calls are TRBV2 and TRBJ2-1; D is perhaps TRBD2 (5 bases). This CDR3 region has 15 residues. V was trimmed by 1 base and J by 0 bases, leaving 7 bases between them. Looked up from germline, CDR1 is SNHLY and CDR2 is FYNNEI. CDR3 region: CASSEERNSYNEQFF. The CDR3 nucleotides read TGTGCCAGCAGTGAAGAGCGGAACTCCTACAATGAGCAGTTCTTC.

CDR3 bases: TGTGCCAGCAGCCCGGGACTAGCGCTAGCTAGCACAGATACGCAGTATTTT. It translates to CASSPGLALASTDTQYF. The chain has TRBV11-3 and TRBJ2-3; 10 positions match TRBD2. Trimming removed 5 bases from V and 0 bases from J; junction bases left unmatched: 8. This CDR3 is built from 17 residues. Germline V lookup: CDR1 SGHNT, CDR2 YENEEA. Looking up the rest from reference TRBV11-3 and TRBJ2-3 gives the full variable domain: EAGVVQSPRYKIIEKKQPVAFWCNPISGHNTLYWYLQNLGQGPELLIRYENEEAVDDSQLPKDRFSAERLKGVDSTLKIQPAELGDSAVYLCASSPGLALASTDTQYFGPGTRLTVL.

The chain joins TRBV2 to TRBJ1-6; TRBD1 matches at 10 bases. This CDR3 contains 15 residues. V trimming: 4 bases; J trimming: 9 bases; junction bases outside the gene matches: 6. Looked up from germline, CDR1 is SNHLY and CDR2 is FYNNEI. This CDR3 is CASSVLGQGSSPLHF. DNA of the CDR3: TGTGCCAGCAGTGTGCTGGGACAGGGGAGTTCACCCCTCCACTTT.

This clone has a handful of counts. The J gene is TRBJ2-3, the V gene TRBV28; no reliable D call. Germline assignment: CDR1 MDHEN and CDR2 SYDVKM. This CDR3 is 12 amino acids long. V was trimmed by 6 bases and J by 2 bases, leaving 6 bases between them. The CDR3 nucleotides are TGTGCCAGCAGCACCCCCACAGATACGCAGTATTTT. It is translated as CASSTPTDTQYF.

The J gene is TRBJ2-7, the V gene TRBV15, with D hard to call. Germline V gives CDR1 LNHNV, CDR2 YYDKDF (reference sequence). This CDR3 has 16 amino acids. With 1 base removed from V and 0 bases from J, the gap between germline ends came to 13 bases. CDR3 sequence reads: CATSRGGSLSSYEQYF. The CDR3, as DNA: TGTGCCACCAGCAGAGGTGGCAGCCTAAGCTCCTACGAGCAGTACTTC.

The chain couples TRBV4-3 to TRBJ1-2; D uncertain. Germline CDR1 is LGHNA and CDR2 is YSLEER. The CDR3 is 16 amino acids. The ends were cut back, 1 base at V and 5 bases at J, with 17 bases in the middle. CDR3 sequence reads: CASSQVKAPPPYGYTF. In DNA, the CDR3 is TGCGCCAGCAGCCAAGTAAAGGCTCCGCCGCCTTATGGCTACACCTTC.

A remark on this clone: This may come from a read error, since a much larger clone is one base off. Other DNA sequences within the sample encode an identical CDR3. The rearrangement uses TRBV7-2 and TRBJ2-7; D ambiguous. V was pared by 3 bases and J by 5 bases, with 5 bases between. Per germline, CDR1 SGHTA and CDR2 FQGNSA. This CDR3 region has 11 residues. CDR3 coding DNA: TGTGCCAGCAGCTTGGTGGACGAGCAGTACTTC. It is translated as CASSLVDEQYF.

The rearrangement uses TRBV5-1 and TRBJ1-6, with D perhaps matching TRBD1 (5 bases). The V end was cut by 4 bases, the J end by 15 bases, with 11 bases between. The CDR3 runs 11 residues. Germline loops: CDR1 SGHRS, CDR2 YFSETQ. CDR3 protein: CASSPGTDLHF. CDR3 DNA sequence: TGCGCCAGCAGCCCAGGGACCGACCTCCACTTT.

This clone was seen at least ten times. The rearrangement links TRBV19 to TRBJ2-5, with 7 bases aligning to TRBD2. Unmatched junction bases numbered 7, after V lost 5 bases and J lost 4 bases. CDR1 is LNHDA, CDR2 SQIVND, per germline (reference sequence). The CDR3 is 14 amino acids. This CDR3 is CASSGTTAGETQYF. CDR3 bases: TGTGCCAGTAGTGGGACTACGGCTGGAGAGACCCAGTACTTC.

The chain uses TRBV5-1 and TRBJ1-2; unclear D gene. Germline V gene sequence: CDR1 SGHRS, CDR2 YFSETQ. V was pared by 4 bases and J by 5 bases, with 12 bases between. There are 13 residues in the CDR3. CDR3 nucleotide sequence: TGCGCCAGCAGCGCCACGGACTCTTATGGCTACACCTTC. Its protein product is CASSATDSYGYTF.

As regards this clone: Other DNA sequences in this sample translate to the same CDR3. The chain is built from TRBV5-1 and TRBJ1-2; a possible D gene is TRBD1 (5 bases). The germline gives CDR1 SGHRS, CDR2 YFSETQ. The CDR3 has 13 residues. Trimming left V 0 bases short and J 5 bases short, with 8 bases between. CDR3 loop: CASSLGQLYGYTF. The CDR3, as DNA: TGCGCCAGCAGCTTGGGACAGTTGTATGGCTACACCTTC.

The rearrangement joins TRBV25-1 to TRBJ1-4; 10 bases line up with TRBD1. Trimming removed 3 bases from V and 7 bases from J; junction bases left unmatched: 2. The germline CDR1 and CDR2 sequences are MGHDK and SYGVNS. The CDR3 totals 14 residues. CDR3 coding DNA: TGTGCCAGCAGTGATTGGACAGGGGGTGAAAAACTGTTTTTT. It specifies CASSDWTGGEKLFF.

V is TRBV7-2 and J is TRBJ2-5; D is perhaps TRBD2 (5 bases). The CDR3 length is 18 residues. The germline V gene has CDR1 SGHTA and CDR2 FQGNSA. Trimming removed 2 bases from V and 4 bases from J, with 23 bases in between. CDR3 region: CASSLRKVGSTGIETQYF. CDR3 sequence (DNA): TGTGCCAGCAGCTTACGAAAGGTTGGGTCAACCGGGATAGAGACCCAGTACTTC.

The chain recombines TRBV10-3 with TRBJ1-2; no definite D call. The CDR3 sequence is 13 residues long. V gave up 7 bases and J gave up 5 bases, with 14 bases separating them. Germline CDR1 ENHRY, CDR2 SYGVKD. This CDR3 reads CAITKAPDYGYTF. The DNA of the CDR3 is TGTGCCATCACTAAGGCTCCAGATTATGGCTACACCTTC.

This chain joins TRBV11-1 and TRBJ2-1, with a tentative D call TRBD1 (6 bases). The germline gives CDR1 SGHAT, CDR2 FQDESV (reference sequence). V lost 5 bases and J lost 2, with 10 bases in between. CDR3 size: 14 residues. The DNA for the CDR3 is TGTGCCAGCAGCCCCGGGACAACCTACAATGAGCAGTTCTTC. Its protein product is CASSPGTTYNEQFF.

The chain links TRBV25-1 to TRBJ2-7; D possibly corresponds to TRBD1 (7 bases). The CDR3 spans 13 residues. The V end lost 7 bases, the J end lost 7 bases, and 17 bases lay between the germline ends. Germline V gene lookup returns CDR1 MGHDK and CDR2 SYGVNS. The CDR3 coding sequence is TGTGCCAGCAAGGACAGGACCGCGGGGGAGCAGTACTTC. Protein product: CASKDRTAGEQYF.

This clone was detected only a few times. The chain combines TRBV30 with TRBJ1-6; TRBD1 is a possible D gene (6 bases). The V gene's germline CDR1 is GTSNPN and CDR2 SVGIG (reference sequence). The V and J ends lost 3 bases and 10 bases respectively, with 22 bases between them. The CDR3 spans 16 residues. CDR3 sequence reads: CAWSTGRKGSGSPLHF. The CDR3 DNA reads TGTGCCTGGAGCACAGGGCGTAAAGGGAGCGGCTCACCCCTCCACTTT.

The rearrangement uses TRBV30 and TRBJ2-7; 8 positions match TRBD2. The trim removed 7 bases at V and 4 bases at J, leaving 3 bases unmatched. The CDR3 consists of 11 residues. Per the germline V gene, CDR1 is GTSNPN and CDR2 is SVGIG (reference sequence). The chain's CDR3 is CASGGQYEQYF. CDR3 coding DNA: TGTGCCTCGGGGGGGCAGTACGAGCAGTACTTC.

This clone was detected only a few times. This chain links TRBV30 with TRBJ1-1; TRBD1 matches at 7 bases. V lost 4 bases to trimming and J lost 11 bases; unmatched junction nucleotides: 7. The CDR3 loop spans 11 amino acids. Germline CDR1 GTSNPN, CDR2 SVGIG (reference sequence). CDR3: CAWTDRFGAFF. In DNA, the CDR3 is TGTGCCTGGACGGACAGGTTCGGGGCTTTCTTT.

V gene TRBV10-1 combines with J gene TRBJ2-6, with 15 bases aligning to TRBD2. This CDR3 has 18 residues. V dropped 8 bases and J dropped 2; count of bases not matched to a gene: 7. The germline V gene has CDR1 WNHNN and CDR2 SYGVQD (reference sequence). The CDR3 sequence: CASGGLAGGIAGANVLTF. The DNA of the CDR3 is TGCGCCAGCGGGGGACTAGCGGGAGGAATAGCTGGGGCCAACGTCCTGACTTTC.

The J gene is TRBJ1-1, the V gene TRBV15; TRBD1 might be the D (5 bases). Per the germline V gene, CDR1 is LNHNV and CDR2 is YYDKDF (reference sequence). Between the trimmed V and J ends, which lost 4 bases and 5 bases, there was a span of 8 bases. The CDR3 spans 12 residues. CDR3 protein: CATSKRGTEAFF. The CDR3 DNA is TGTGCCACCAGCAAAAGGGGTACTGAAGCTTTCTTT.